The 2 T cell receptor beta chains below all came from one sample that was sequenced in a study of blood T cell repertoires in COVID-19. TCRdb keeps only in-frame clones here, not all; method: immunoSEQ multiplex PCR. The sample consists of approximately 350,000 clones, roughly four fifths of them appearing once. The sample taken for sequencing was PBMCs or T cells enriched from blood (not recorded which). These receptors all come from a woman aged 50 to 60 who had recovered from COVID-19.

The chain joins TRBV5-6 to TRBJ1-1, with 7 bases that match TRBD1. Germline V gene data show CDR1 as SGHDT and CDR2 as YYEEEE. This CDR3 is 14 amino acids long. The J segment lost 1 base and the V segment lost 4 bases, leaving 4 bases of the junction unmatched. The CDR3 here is CASSTGTANTEAFF. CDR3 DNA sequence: TGTGCCAGCAGCACCGGGACAGCGAACACTGAAGCTTTCTTT.

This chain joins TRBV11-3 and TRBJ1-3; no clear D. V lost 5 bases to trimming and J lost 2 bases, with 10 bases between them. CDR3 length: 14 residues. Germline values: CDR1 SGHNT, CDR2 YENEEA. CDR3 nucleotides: TGTGCCAGCAGCCAACAACAGACTGGAAACACCATATATTTT. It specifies CASSQQQTGNTIYF.